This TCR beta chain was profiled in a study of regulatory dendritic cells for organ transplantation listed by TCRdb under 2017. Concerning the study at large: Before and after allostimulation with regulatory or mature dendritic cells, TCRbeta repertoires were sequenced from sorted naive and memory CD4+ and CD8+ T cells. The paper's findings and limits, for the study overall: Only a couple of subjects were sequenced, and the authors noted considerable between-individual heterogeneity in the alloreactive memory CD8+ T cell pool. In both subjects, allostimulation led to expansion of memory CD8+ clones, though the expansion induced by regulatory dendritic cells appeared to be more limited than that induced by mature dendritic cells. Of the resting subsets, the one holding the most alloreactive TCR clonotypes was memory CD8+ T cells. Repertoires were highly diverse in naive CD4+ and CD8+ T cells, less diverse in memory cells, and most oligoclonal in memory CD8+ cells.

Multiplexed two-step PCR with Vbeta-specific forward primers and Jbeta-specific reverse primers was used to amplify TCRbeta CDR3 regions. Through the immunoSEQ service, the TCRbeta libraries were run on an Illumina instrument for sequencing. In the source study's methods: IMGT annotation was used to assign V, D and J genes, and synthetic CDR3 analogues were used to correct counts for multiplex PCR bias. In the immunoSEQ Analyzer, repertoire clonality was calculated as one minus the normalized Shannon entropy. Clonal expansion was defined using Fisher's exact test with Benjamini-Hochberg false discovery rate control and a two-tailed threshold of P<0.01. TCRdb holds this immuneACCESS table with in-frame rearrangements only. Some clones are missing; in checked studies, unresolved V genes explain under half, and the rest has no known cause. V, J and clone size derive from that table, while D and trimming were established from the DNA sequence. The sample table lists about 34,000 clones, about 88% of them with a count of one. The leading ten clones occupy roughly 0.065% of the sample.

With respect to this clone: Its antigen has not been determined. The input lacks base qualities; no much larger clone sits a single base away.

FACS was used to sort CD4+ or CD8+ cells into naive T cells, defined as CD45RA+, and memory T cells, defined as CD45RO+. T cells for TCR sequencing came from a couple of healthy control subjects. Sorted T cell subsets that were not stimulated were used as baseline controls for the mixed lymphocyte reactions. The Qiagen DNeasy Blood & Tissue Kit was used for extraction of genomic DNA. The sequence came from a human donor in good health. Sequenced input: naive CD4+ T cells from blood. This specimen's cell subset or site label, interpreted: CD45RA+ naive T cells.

The nucleotide sequence reads TGTGCCAGTAGTATCTCAACCGGACAGGGGACAGGAAACTACACCTTC. It specifies CASSISTGQGTGNYTF. The rearranged segments are TRBV19 and TRBJ1-2; 9 nucleotides in the junction match TRBD1. Reading the germline V gene (reference sequence) gives CDR1 LNHDA and CDR2 SQIVND. From the cysteine through the phenylalanine, the CDR3 covers 16 amino acids. Here the CDR3 DNA is all that survives: 48 bases in frame from base 1. From V the trimming removes 3 bases and from J it removes 10 bases, while the gene matches leave 15 bases of the junction unaccounted for.